A selection of T cell receptor beta chains follows, all from one sample in a study of identical twins. TCRdb re-derived calls from the 5' RACE reads in MiXCR, one entry per CDR3 protein. The repertoire has 100,000 or so distinct CDR3 sequences, about 6% of them found once; the top ten carry 12%. The sequencing input was memory T cells sorted from blood. These receptors were collected from a woman in her forties or fifties in good health. Each CDR3 is given with its conserved first and last residue. The D gene is left open where the match is weak. Clone size is shown for a subset of rows, as once, few, many or a class of expanded clone.

CDR3: CSVNTQETQYF
DNA: TGCAGTGTTAACACCCAAGAGACCCAGTACTTC
size: many
length: 11
D: .
V: TRBV20-1
J: TRBJ2-5

CDR3: CASSGGQRRTDTQYF
DNA: TGTGCCAGCAGTGGGGGACAGCGGCGCACAGATACGCAGTATTTT
size: many
length: 15
D: TRBD1
V: TRBV11-2
J: TRBJ2-3

CDR3: CASSEAPETQYF
DNA: TGTGCCAGCAGTGAAGCGCCCGAGACCCAGTACTTC
size: few
length: 12
D: .
V: TRBV6-1
J: TRBJ2-5

CDR3: CASSPRGGSSYNEQFF
DNA: TGTGCCAGCAGTCCAAGGGGCGGAAGCTCCTACAATGAGCAGTTCTTC
size: many
length: 16
D: .
V: TRBV12-3/TRBV12-4
J: TRBJ2-1

CDR3: CASGASGRFEQFF
DNA: TGTGCCAGCGGGGCTAGCGGGAGATTTGAGCAGTTCTTC
size: few
length: 13
D: TRBD2
V: TRBV6-1
J: TRBJ2-1

CDR3: CATGSAGGKKNEQFF
DNA: TGTGCCACCGGGTCGGCGGGAGGGAAAAAGAATGAGCAGTTCTTC
size: few
length: 15
D: TRBD2
V: TRBV24-1
J: TRBJ2-1

CDR3: CASSLRRGGAFF
DNA: TGTGCCAGCAGTTTAAGGCGGGGCGGGGCTTTCTTT
size: many
length: 12
D: .
V: TRBV28
J: TRBJ1-1

CDR3: CASGVSSYEQYF
DNA: TGTGCCAGCGGGGTTAGCTCCTACGAGCAGTACTTC
size: many
length: 12
D: .
V: TRBV7-9
J: TRBJ2-7

CDR3: CASRKSRAGELFF
DNA: TGTGCCAGCAGGAAGAGCAGGGCCGGGGAGCTGTTTTTT
size: few
length: 13
D: .
V: TRBV6-1
J: TRBJ2-2

CDR3: CASSPQLTSGANTGELFF
DNA: TGTGCCAGCAGCCCTCAATTGACTAGCGGGGCGAACACCGGGGAGCTGTTTTTT
size: .
length: 18
D: TRBD2
V: TRBV7-8
J: TRBJ2-2

CDR3: CASSPFGTLQETQYF
DNA: TGTGCCAGCAGCCCATTTGGTACACTGCAAGAGACCCAGTACTTC
size: many
length: 15
D: .
V: TRBV11-2
J: TRBJ2-5

CDR3: CASSISGSTDTQYF
DNA: TGTGCCAGTAGTATTAGCGGTAGCACAGATACGCAGTATTTT
size: .
length: 14
D: .
V: TRBV19
J: TRBJ2-3

CDR3: CASSAYRGRGTEAFF
DNA: TGTGCCAGCAGCGCCTACAGGGGGCGAGGCACTGAAGCTTTCTTT
size: many
length: 15
D: TRBD1
V: TRBV11-2
J: TRBJ1-1

CDR3: CASTLSRRNTEAFF
DNA: TGTGCCAGCACGCTATCGCGGAGGAACACTGAAGCTTTCTTT
size: many
length: 14
D: .
V: TRBV12-3/TRBV12-4
J: TRBJ1-1

CDR3: CASSFRGGTGELFF
DNA: TGTGCCAGCAGTTTTAGAGGCGGCACCGGGGAGCTGTTTTTT
size: many
length: 14
D: .
V: TRBV27
J: TRBJ2-2

CDR3: CASSPGGLSDEKLFF
DNA: TGTGCCAGCAGCCCCGGGGGGCTGTCGGATGAAAAACTGTTTTTT
size: .
length: 15
D: .
V: TRBV7-9
J: TRBJ1-4

CDR3: CASRDRGNTYNEQFF
DNA: TGTGCCAGTAGGGACAGGGGGAATACGTACAATGAGCAGTTCTTC
size: .
length: 15
D: TRBD1
V: TRBV19
J: TRBJ2-1

CDR3: CASSYSIGSGETQYF
DNA: TGTGCCAGCAGTTACTCAATCGGGAGCGGTGAGACCCAGTACTTC
size: many
length: 15
D: .
V: TRBV6-5
J: TRBJ2-5

CDR3: CASSLMGLGRGTGELFF
DNA: TGTGCCAGCAGCTTAATGGGCCTCGGGAGAGGCACCGGGGAGCTGTTTTTT
size: few
length: 17
D: .
V: TRBV11-2
J: TRBJ2-2

CDR3: CASSSGLDGTDTQYF
DNA: TGTGCCAGCAGCTCGGGACTAGATGGCACAGATACGCAGTATTTT
size: many
length: 15
D: TRBD2
V: TRBV7-8
J: TRBJ2-3

CDR3: CAISERGIGEDTQYF
DNA: TGTGCCATCAGTGAACGGGGAATCGGGGAAGATACGCAGTATTTT
size: few
length: 15
D: .
V: TRBV10-3
J: TRBJ2-3

CDR3: CSAREPLGRRGRFDEQFF
DNA: TGCAGTGCTAGAGAGCCCTTAGGTAGGCGCGGGAGATTCGATGAGCAGTTCTTC
size: .
length: 18
D: TRBD2
V: TRBV20-1
J: TRBJ2-1

CDR3: CASSRDLNTGELFF
DNA: TGTGCCAGCAGCCGGGACTTAAACACCGGGGAGCTGTTTTTT
size: many
length: 14
D: .
V: TRBV5-6
J: TRBJ2-2

CDR3: CASSVTRAPYEQYF
DNA: TGCGCCAGCAGCGTTACAAGGGCCCCCTACGAGCAGTACTTC
size: many
length: 14
D: .
V: TRBV5-1
J: TRBJ2-7

CDR3: CASSAGTGNSPLHF
DNA: TGTGCCAGCAGTGCCGGGACAGGCAATTCACCCCTCCACTTT
size: .
length: 14
D: TRBD1
V: TRBV25-1
J: TRBJ1-6

CDR3: CASTDGEGETQYF
DNA: TGCGCCAGCACCGACGGAGAGGGGGAGACCCAGTACTTC
size: many
length: 13
D: .
V: TRBV5-1
J: TRBJ2-5

CDR3: CASGPRPYGYTF
DNA: TGTGCCAGCGGCCCCAGGCCGTATGGCTACACCTTC
size: many
length: 12
D: .
V: TRBV6-5
J: TRBJ1-2

CDR3: CASSLDRLAGAQYF
DNA: TGTGCCAGCAGCTTGGATCGGCTAGCGGGAGCTCAGTACTTC
size: many
length: 14
D: TRBD2
V: TRBV5-6
J: TRBJ2-7

CDR3: CASRLGTGRVYEQYF
DNA: TGTGCCAGCCGTTTAGGGACAGGGCGCGTATACGAGCAGTACTTC
size: .
length: 15
D: TRBD1
V: TRBV27
J: TRBJ2-7

CDR3: CASSLDTTEAFF
DNA: TGTGCCAGCAGCCTGGACACGACTGAAGCTTTCTTT
size: many
length: 12
D: .
V: TRBV12-3/TRBV12-4
J: TRBJ1-1

CDR3: CASSPWDGYEQYF
DNA: TGTGCCAGCAGCCCCTGGGACGGCTACGAGCAGTACTTC
size: .
length: 13
D: .
V: TRBV7-8
J: TRBJ2-7

CDR3: CASSVDDTQYF
DNA: TGTGCCAGCAGCGTAGACGATACGCAGTATTTT
size: many
length: 11
D: .
V: TRBV9
J: TRBJ2-3

CDR3: CASSLSGRRQYF
DNA: TGTGCCAGCAGTTTAAGCGGGAGACGGCAGTATTTT
size: many
length: 12
D: TRBD2
V: TRBV12-3/TRBV12-4
J: TRBJ2-3

CDR3: CSVDLQDTGELFF
DNA: TGCAGCGTTGATCTCCAGGACACCGGGGAGCTGTTTTTT
size: many
length: 13
D: .
V: TRBV29-1
J: TRBJ2-2

CDR3: CASSLGQGSSLRGAFF
DNA: TGCGCCAGCAGCTTAGGCCAGGGCTCCTCTCTTCGTGGAGCTTTCTTT
size: few
length: 16
D: .
V: TRBV5-1
J: TRBJ1-1

CDR3: CASSGLGTGANVLTF
DNA: TGTGCCAGCAGCGGTCTAGGGACTGGGGCCAACGTCCTGACTTTC
size: .
length: 15
D: .
V: TRBV27
J: TRBJ2-6

CDR3: CSATGVSGAYNEQFF
DNA: TGCAGTGCTACGGGCGTGTCAGGGGCATACAATGAGCAGTTCTTC
size: .
length: 15
D: .
V: TRBV20-1
J: TRBJ2-1

CDR3: CSAGGQNNSPLHF
DNA: TGCAGTGCTGGGGGACAGAATAATTCACCCCTCCACTTT
size: few
length: 13
D: TRBD1
V: TRBV20-1
J: TRBJ1-6

CDR3: CASRGTGQPQHF
DNA: TGTGCCAGTCGGGGGACAGGTCAGCCCCAGCATTTT
size: .
length: 12
D: TRBD1
V: TRBV19
J: TRBJ1-5

CDR3: CASSYSGGTSGQVEFF
DNA: TGTGCCAGCAGTTACTCAGGGGGGACTAGCGGACAAGTGGAGTTCTTC
size: many
length: 16
D: TRBD2
V: TRBV6-6
J: TRBJ2-1

CDR3: CASSATSGNTIYF
DNA: TGTGCCAGCAGTGCAACATCTGGAAACACCATATATTTT
size: many
length: 13
D: .
V: TRBV12-3/TRBV12-4
J: TRBJ1-3

CDR3: CASSTRQGGRNTEAFF
DNA: TGTGCCAGCAGTACCAGACAGGGAGGTAGGAACACTGAAGCTTTCTTT
size: many
length: 16
D: TRBD1
V: TRBV12-3/TRBV12-4
J: TRBJ1-1

CDR3: CASGTSGSVHEQYF
DNA: TGTGCCAGCGGGACTAGCGGGAGTGTCCACGAGCAGTACTTC
size: .
length: 14
D: TRBD2
V: TRBV27
J: TRBJ2-7

CDR3: CASSSQGHGTDTQYF
DNA: TGTGCCAGCAGCAGCCAGGGACACGGCACAGATACGCAGTATTTT
size: .
length: 15
D: .
V: TRBV7-8
J: TRBJ2-3

CDR3: CASSPRTSGSSSTDTQYF
DNA: TGTGCCAGCTCACCACGGACTAGCGGGAGCTCTAGCACAGATACGCAGTATTTT
size: few
length: 18
D: TRBD2
V: TRBV18
J: TRBJ2-3

CDR3: CASSEGRGFGANVLTF
DNA: TGCGCCAGCAGTGAAGGCAGGGGGTTTGGGGCCAACGTCCTGACTTTC
size: many
length: 16
D: TRBD1
V: TRBV10-2
J: TRBJ2-6

CDR3: CASSQGQGISPLHF
DNA: TGTGCCAGCAGCCAAGGACAGGGAATTTCACCCCTCCACTTT
size: few
length: 14
D: TRBD1
V: TRBV7-2
J: TRBJ1-6

CDR3: CAWNRGLETGELFF
DNA: TGTGCCTGGAACCGTGGACTCGAGACCGGGGAGCTGTTTTTT
size: few
length: 14
D: .
V: TRBV30
J: TRBJ2-2

CDR3: CSGTSGRGNEQFF
DNA: TGCAGTGGGACTAGCGGGAGGGGAAATGAGCAGTTCTTC
size: few
length: 13
D: TRBD2
V: TRBV20-1
J: TRBJ2-1

CDR3: CASRPGPTNEKLFF
DNA: TGCGCCAGCAGGCCGGGACCAACTAATGAAAAACTGTTTTTT
size: many
length: 14
D: .
V: TRBV4-1
J: TRBJ1-4

CDR3: CSARWVGSNQPQHF
DNA: TGCAGTGCTAGATGGGTGGGTAGCAATCAGCCCCAGCATTTT
size: .
length: 14
D: .
V: TRBV20-1
J: TRBJ1-5

CDR3: CASSVEPVLDYEQYF
DNA: TGTGCCAGCAGCGTAGAGCCAGTGCTGGACTACGAGCAGTACTTC
size: many
length: 15
D: .
V: TRBV9
J: TRBJ2-7

CDR3: CASSERGSITDTQYF
DNA: TGTGCCAGCAGTGAAAGGGGCTCGATTACAGATACGCAGTATTTT
size: .
length: 15
D: .
V: TRBV2
J: TRBJ2-3

CDR3: CAWSRMGTSNQPQHF
DNA: TGTGCCTGGAGTAGGATGGGCACGAGCAATCAGCCCCAGCATTTT
size: few
length: 15
D: .
V: TRBV30
J: TRBJ1-5

CDR3: CSARASGSLGEQFF
DNA: TGCAGTGCTAGGGCTAGCGGGAGTTTGGGTGAGCAGTTCTTC
size: few
length: 14
D: TRBD2
V: TRBV20-1
J: TRBJ2-1